Below are 9 T cell receptor beta chains sequenced from a single sample in a study of cytomegalovirus exposure and HLA in healthy donors. PCR primers comprised 60 Vbeta and 13 Jbeta primers. Assay: immunoSEQ multiplex PCR; the TCRdb copy retains only in-frame clones and omits some. The sample includes about 70,000 clones, roughly nine tenths of them seen just once. Sequenced material: PBMCs. All receptors derive from a woman in her twenties or thirties in good health and CMV-seropositive.

The chain combines TRBV25-1 with TRBJ2-7; unclear D gene. Per the germline V gene, CDR1 is MGHDK and CDR2 is SYGVNS. The ends were cut back, 4 bases at V and 4 bases at J, with 8 bases in the middle. This CDR3 comprises 12 residues. CDR3 DNA sequence: TGTGCCAGCAGTGCCCCGGGTTACGAGCAGTACTTC. Translating gives CASSAPGYEQYF.

The J gene is TRBJ2-1, the V gene TRBV6-6, with D possibly being TRBD2 (5 bases). From germline, CDR1 is MNHNY and CDR2 SVGAGI (reference sequence). The CDR3 is 14 residues long. Trimming removed 2 bases from V and 7 bases from J, with 12 bases in between. The CDR3 here is CASSYAGLINEQFF. Written as DNA, the CDR3 is TGTGCCAGCAGTTACGCGGGCCTTATAAATGAGCAGTTCTTC.

The V call is TRBV29-1, the J call TRBJ2-3, with 7 positions matching TRBD1. This CDR3 has 13 residues. Germline V gene sequence: CDR1 SQVTM, CDR2 ANQGSEA. V lost 4 bases and J lost 2; bases outside the gene matches: 3. CDR3 nucleotides: TGCAGCGTTGCGGGACAGAACACAGATACGCAGTATTTT. This codes for CSVAGQNTDTQYF.

The rearrangement uses TRBV27 and TRBJ2-1; unclear D gene. With 4 bases removed from V and 7 bases from J, the gap between germline ends came to 5 bases. Germline assignment: CDR1 MNHEY and CDR2 SMNVEV (reference sequence). The CDR3 covers 11 residues. DNA for the CDR3: TGTGCCAGCAGTTATCTAAATGAGCAGTTCTTC. As protein: CASSYLNEQFF.

This clone has a handful of counts. Written as DNA, the CDR3 is TGTGCCAGCAGTTACGAATCGACAGGGGCTTCACCCCTCCACTTT. This sequence encodes CASSYESTGASPLHF. The chain carries TRBV6-6 and TRBJ1-6, with 8 bases identical to TRBD1. Germline CDR1 reads MNHNY; CDR2 reads SVGAGI (reference sequence). The trim removed 2 bases at V and 9 bases at J, leaving 6 bases unmatched. This CDR3 region has 15 residues.

The rearrangement joins TRBV5-6 to TRBJ1-2; the D is unclear. The CDR3 covers 15 residues. Trimming took 2 bases from V and 4 from J, leaving 15 bases between them. The germline V gene encodes CDR1 SGHDT and CDR2 YYEEEE. As DNA, the CDR3 is TGTGCCAGCAGCTTTATACAGAACACTTTCTATGGCTACACCTTC. Encoded protein: CASSFIQNTFYGYTF.

In its sample, this clone was seen a few times. For the CDR3, the DNA is TGTGCCAGCAGCTTCTGGTCGGGCTCTGGGGCCAACGTCCTGACTTTC. Residues: CASSFWSGSGANVLTF. The chain carries TRBV11-2 and TRBJ2-6; D call uncertain. V lost 3 bases, J lost 0 bases, and 9 bases lay in between. Germline V gene lookup returns CDR1 SGHAT and CDR2 FQNNGV. The CDR3 totals 16 residues.

The chain carries TRBV7-9 and TRBJ2-3; TRBD1 matches at 8 bases. The CDR3 is made up of 15 amino acids. V shed 3 bases, J shed 1 base, and the junction held 3 bases outside the gene matches. Germline V lookup: CDR1 SEHNR, CDR2 FQNEAQ (reference sequence). This chain's CDR3 is CASSFPTGGTDTQYF. As DNA, the CDR3 is TGTGCCAGCAGCTTCCCGACAGGGGGCACAGATACGCAGTATTTT.

The chain links TRBV5-1 to TRBJ2-7; a possible D gene is TRBD1 (5 bases). The germline V gene encodes CDR1 SGHRS and CDR2 YFSETQ. CDR3 length: 12 amino acids. Trimming removed 1 base from V and 7 bases from J, with 9 bases in between. CDR3 sequence (DNA): TGCGCCAGCAGCTTGATGGGGCGGGAGCAGTACTTC. Its translation: CASSLMGREQYF.